The T cell receptor beta chain described here comes from a study of blood T cells in healthy people across ages. On this clonotype itself: No antigen is known for it.

Study-wide results and limits: The unknown donor CMV status may have confounded expanded clonotype changes. A roughly linear age-dependent decrease characterized TCR beta diversity per million T cells. Samples with more naive T cells showed higher observed beta diversity.

Next came a second PCR, run for about 7 to 12 cycles, which used a sample-barcoded 5' primer along with a J-beta primer mix. TCRdb re-analysed the 5' RACE reads in MiXCR, keeping a single row per CDR3 protein. The table shows some 860,000 distinct CDR3 sequences, with 45% to 70% occurring only once. The CDR3 covers 12 residues. Germline CDR1 SQVTM, CDR2 ANQGSEA. With V trimmed by 4 bases and J by 7 bases, 4 bases remained unmatched. Sequenced input: blood. The sequence derives from a man aged 35-49 years in good health. The V call is TRBV29-1, the J call TRBJ2-5; 9 positions match TRBD2. The CDR3 DNA reads TGCAGCGTTGGACTAGCGGAACGGACCCAGTACTTC. The encoded protein is CSVGLAERTQYF. Complete variable domain (other parts from reference TRBV29-1 and TRBJ2-5): SAVISQKPSRDICQRGTSLTIQCQVDSQVTMMFWYRQQPGQSLTLIATANQGSEATYESGFVIDKFPISRPNLTFSTLTVSNMSPEDSSIYLCSVGLAERTQYFGPGTRLLVL.